This T cell receptor beta chain is from a study of blood T cell repertoires in COVID-19. Study in general: The United States, Italy and Spain supplied acute and convalescent COVID-19 samples. Sources were T cells, B-cell-depleted T cells, or PBMCs; the material itself was cDNA or gDNA.

Seattle patients were enrolled while actively infected and followed longitudinally. Libraries were prepared by immunoSEQ multiplex PCR; TCRdb keeps only in-frame clonotypes and omits some of them. Of approximately 200,000 clones in the sample, around 79% were seen once. Material: peripheral blood. This receptor was obtained from a woman aged 40 to 49 with COVID-19, enrolled during active disease.

CDR3 protein: CASSRDRGYEQYF. CDR3 bases: TGTGCCAGCAGTCGGGACAGGGGCTACGAGCAGTACTTC. The chain has TRBV6-5 and TRBJ2-7; 10 bases line up with TRBD1. V lost 5 bases, J lost 3 bases, and 1 base stayed unmatched. This CDR3 is built from 13 residues. Looked up from germline, CDR1 is MNHEY and CDR2 is SVGAGI.